This T cell receptor (beta chain) was profiled in a study of blood T cell repertoires in COVID-19. Overall study context: Samples of COVID-19 (acute and convalescent) were obtained from the United States, Italy and Spain.

Symptom resolution, clearance, or two negative PCRs marked the recovered donors of Cohort 3. V dropped 6 bases and J dropped 0; count of bases not matched to a gene: 10. Germline V CDR1 and CDR2: LNHDA, SQIVND (reference sequence). There are 17 residues in the CDR3. Original methodology: Counts of nucleated cells, estimated from reference gene primer amplification, were obtained. TCRdb's table, derived via immunoSEQ multiplex PCR, lists solely in-frame clones and lacks some. V, J and clone size derive from that table, while D and trimming were established from the DNA sequence. The sample lists a few hundred thousand clones, more than 75% occurring once.

The sequenced material came from PBMCs or T cells enriched from blood (not recorded which). The receptor's source is a woman aged 30 to 39 who had recovered from COVID-19. The chain has TRBV19 and TRBJ1-5; TRBD1 aligns across 8 bases. In DNA, the CDR3 is TGTGCCAGTAGGAAGGCAGGGGGCGGGTATAGCAATCAGCCCCAGCATTTT. Amino acids: CASRKAGGGYSNQPQHF. Drawing the rest from reference TRBV19 and TRBJ1-5, the complete variable domain is DGGITQSPKYLFRKEGQNVTLSCEQNLNHDAMYWYRQDPGQGLRLIYYSQIVNDFQKGDIAEGYSVSREKKESFPLTVTSAQKNPTAFYLCASRKAGGGYSNQPQHFGDGTRLSIL.